A selection of T cell receptor beta chains follows, all from one sample in a study of glioma-infiltrating T cells after dendritic cell vaccination. TCRdb's table, derived via immunoSEQ multiplex PCR, lists solely in-frame clones and lacks some. The data show over 90,000 clones, 85% seen once. The material was blood, obtained before dendritic cell vaccination. These receptors came from a human donor with glioblastoma. Both conserved end residues are part of each CDR3. Each record gives: V gene, clone size, D gene, J gene, CDR3 protein, CDR3 DNA. D genes are given only for firm matches. Clone size is given for some rows only: seen once, a few or many times, or a class if the clone is expanded.

>TRBV15|-|-|TRBJ2-6
CATSSRAGANVLTF
TGTGCCACCAGCAGCAGGGCTGGGGCCAACGTCCTGACTTTC
>TRBV4-1|-|-|TRBJ2-6
CASSQDFGRTGANVLTF
TGCGCCAGCAGCCAAGATTTTGGCAGGACTGGGGCCAACGTCCTGACTTTC
>TRBV6-5|once|TRBD1|TRBJ2-5
CASSRTGGIQETQYF
TGTGCCAGCAGTCGGACAGGGGGCATCCAAGAGACCCAGTACTTC
>TRBV30|once|TRBD2|TRBJ2-3
CAWTSGSTDTQYF
TGTGCCTGGACTAGCGGCAGCACAGATACGCAGTATTTT
>TRBV6-9|-|TRBD1|TRBJ1-2
CASRGGGQVFTYTF
TGTGCCAGCAGGGGGGGTGGACAGGTTTTTACCTACACCTTC
>TRBV6-1|once|TRBD2|TRBJ2-3
CASSEGVAGGGKYF
TGTGCCAGCAGTGAAGGAGTAGCGGGGGGCGGGAAGTATTTT
>TRBV30|once|-|TRBJ1-2
CAWRALHGLMNYGYTF
TGTGCCTGGAGGGCTCTTCACGGGTTAATGAACTATGGCTACACCTTC
>TRBV9|-|TRBD1|TRBJ2-1
CASSIGRDSRYNEQFF
TGTGCCAGCAGCATAGGCCGGGACAGTCGCTACAATGAGCAGTTCTTC
>TRBV13|few|TRBD2|TRBJ2-3
CASSLAGAVRTDTQYF
TGTGCCAGCAGCTTGGCGGGAGCGGTCCGCACAGATACGCAGTATTTT
>TRBV7-2|few|TRBD2|TRBJ2-1
CASSLAWTSGSYNEQFF
TGTGCCAGCAGCTTAGCCTGGACTAGCGGCTCCTACAATGAGCAGTTCTTC
>TRBV18|-|-|TRBJ1-1
CASSPLGGYSKGKNTEAFF
TGTGCCAGCTCACCTCTAGGGGGATACAGTAAGGGTAAGAACACTGAAGCTTTCTTT
>TRBV6-6|-|TRBD1|TRBJ2-7
CASSPRGSSYEQYF
TGTGCCAGCAGTCCCAGGGGGAGCTCCTACGAGCAGTACTTC
>TRBV19|few|TRBD2|TRBJ2-7
CASSIDASGYEQYF
TGTGCCAGTAGTATAGATGCTAGCGGTTACGAGCAGTACTTC
>TRBV5-6|-|TRBD2|TRBJ2-5
CASSLVLSGSSLETQYF
TGTGCCAGCAGCTTGGTTCTTAGCGGGAGTTCATTGGAGACCCAGTACTTC
>TRBV4-1|-|-|TRBJ1-5
CASSQEEYQPQHF
TGCGCCAGCAGCCAAGAGGAGTATCAGCCCCAGCATTTT
>TRBV27|-|-|TRBJ1-4
CASMRTGLREKLFF
TGTGCCAGCATGAGGACGGGATTAAGAGAAAAACTGTTTTTT
>TRBV5-1|-|-|TRBJ1-1
CASSPTGGWSTEAFF
TGCGCCAGCAGCCCTACGGGGGGGTGGTCCACTGAAGCTTTCTTT
>TRBV4-2|-|-|TRBJ2-4
CASSRYEGEGAKNIQYF
TGTGCCAGCAGCCGATACGAGGGAGAGGGTGCCAAAAACATTCAGTACTTC
>TRBV6-5|-|-|TRBJ2-1
CASSYGLRREQFF
TGTGCCAGCAGTTACGGACTCCGGCGTGAGCAGTTCTTC
>TRBV28|few|-|TRBJ1-4
CASSFSSDEKLFF
TGTGCCAGCAGTTTTTCTAGTGACGAAAAACTGTTTTTT
>TRBV7-9|-|-|TRBJ1-1
CASSLSGFRTEAFF
TGTGCCAGCAGCTTATCCGGGTTTAGAACTGAAGCTTTCTTT
>TRBV5-1|-|TRBD2|TRBJ2-7
CASSPGLAGGYEQYF
TGCGCCAGCAGCCCAGGACTAGCGGGAGGGTACGAGCAGTACTTC
>TRBV5-1|once|TRBD2|TRBJ2-1
CASSSPPRLAGGEAYNEQFF
TGCGCCAGCAGCTCTCCCCCCCGCCTAGCGGGAGGAGAGGCCTACAATGAGCAGTTCTTC
>TRBV29-1|-|TRBD1|TRBJ1-1
CSVDGGDRGQIRAFF
TGCAGCGTTGATGGTGGGGACAGGGGGCAAATAAGAGCTTTCTTT
>TRBV2|-|-|TRBJ2-2
CASFASNTGELFF
TGTGCCAGCTTCGCGTCGAACACCGGGGAGCTGTTTTTT
>TRBV9|-|TRBD2|TRBJ2-7
CASSGTSDYEQYF
TGTGCCAGCAGTGGTACTAGCGACTACGAGCAGTACTTC
>TRBV9|-|-|TRBJ2-1
CASSATGYNEQFF
TGTGCCAGCAGCGCAACAGGGTACAATGAGCAGTTCTTC
>TRBV25-1|-|-|TRBJ2-3
CASSEISPMTDTQYF
TGTGCCAGCAGTGAAATATCTCCTATGACAGATACGCAGTATTTT
>TRBV7-2|-|TRBD1|TRBJ2-7
CASSLGTGSPYEQYF
TGTGCCAGCAGCTTGGGGACAGGGTCTCCCTACGAGCAGTACTTC
>TRBV7-6|once|-|TRBJ2-2
CASSLAPAVGELFF
TGTGCCAGCAGCTTAGCACCGGCGGTCGGGGAGCTGTTTTTT
>TRBV14|few|-|TRBJ1-2
CASSPLPWGGSGGYTF
TGTGCCAGCAGCCCCCTCCCTTGGGGGGGATCCGGTGGCTACACCTTC
>TRBV19|-|-|TRBJ1-5
CASTQRGGSGNQPQHF
TGTGCCAGTACCCAGAGGGGGGGGTCAGGCAATCAGCCCCAGCATTTT
>TRBV7-6|-|TRBD2|TRBJ2-3
CASSTLSGIGTDTQYF
TGTGCCAGCAGCACCTTGAGCGGGATCGGAACAGATACGCAGTATTTT
>TRBV5-8|-|-|TRBJ1-4
CASTLGGTNDEKLFF
TGTGCCAGCACCCTCGGTGGGACAAATGATGAAAAACTGTTTTTT
>TRBV18|-|-|TRBJ2-7
CASSLRAGDEQYF
TGTGCCAGCTCCCTCCGGGCAGGGGACGAGCAGTACTTC
>TRBV4-3|-|TRBD2|TRBJ2-1
CASSQDQGLAANEQFF
TGCGCCAGCAGCCAAGATCAGGGACTAGCGGCCAATGAGCAGTTCTTC
>TRBV13|once|-|TRBJ2-6
CASTQGGSGANVLTF
TGTGCCAGCACCCAAGGGGGCTCTGGGGCCAACGTCCTGACTTTC
>TRBV10-3|few|TRBD1|TRBJ1-2
CAIMTGGFYGYTF
TGTGCCATCATGACAGGGGGCTTCTATGGCTACACCTTC
>TRBV5-4|-|TRBD2|TRBJ2-3
CASSQRLAGVSDTQYF
TGTGCCAGCAGCCAAAGACTAGCGGGTGTCTCCGATACGCAGTATTTT
>TRBV11-2|-|TRBD2|TRBJ2-7
CASSLSGRGEQYF
TGTGCCAGCAGCTTGAGCGGGAGAGGCGAGCAGTACTTC
>TRBV6-1|-|TRBD1|TRBJ1-6
CAGQTGGGIHSPLHF
TGTGCCGGCCAGACAGGGGGCGGAATACATTCACCCCTCCACTTT
>TRBV5-1|-|-|TRBJ1-2
CASSLTQQTAINYGYTF
TGCGCCAGCAGCTTGACCCAACAGACAGCGATTAACTATGGCTACACCTTC
>TRBV2|-|TRBD2|TRBJ2-3
CASRSGTSTDTQYF
TGTGCCAGCAGGAGCGGGACTAGCACAGATACGCAGTATTTT
>TRBV5-1|-|-|TRBJ2-7
CASSLVPSITSSYEQYF
TGCGCCAGCAGCTTGGTACCGTCAATAACTAGCAGCTACGAGCAGTACTTC
>TRBV7-2|-|-|TRBJ2-4
CASSRNLGAKNIQYF
TGTGCCAGCAGCCGGAATCTGGGAGCAAAAAACATTCAGTACTTC
>TRBV7-2|-|-|TRBJ1-5
CASSARQGNQPQHF
TGTGCCAGCAGCGCCCGTCAGGGCAATCAGCCCCAGCATTTT
>TRBV7-8|-|-|TRBJ2-3
CASTYGGGFRGTDTQYF
TGTGCCAGCACCTACGGTGGGGGCTTCAGGGGCACAGATACGCAGTATTTT
>TRBV5-1|-|-|TRBJ2-2
CASSFLGDGELFF
TGCGCCAGCAGCTTCCTAGGGGACGGGGAGCTGTTTTTT
>TRBV9|-|-|TRBJ1-4
CASSQGREVGTNEKLFF
TGTGCCAGCAGCCAAGGAAGGGAGGTAGGAACTAATGAAAAACTGTTTTTT
>TRBV7-2|-|-|TRBJ2-5
CASTPAVGETQYF
TGTGCCAGCACGCCAGCGGTAGGGGAGACCCAGTACTTC
>TRBV29-1|-|TRBD2|TRBJ2-3
CSRLREPDTQYF
TGCAGTAGGTTGCGGGAGCCAGATACGCAGTATTTT
>TRBV2|-|TRBD1|TRBJ2-5
CASSELPQGGTGTSQETQYF
TGTGCCAGCAGTGAATTACCGCAGGGGGGGACAGGGACTTCACAAGAGACCCAGTACTTC
>TRBV5-1|-|-|TRBJ2-3
CASSLPRADTQYF
TGCGCCAGCAGCTTGCCTAGAGCAGATACGCAGTATTTT
>TRBV5-6|-|-|TRBJ2-1
CASSPKGLNRNNEQFF
TGTGCCAGCAGCCCAAAGGGGCTGAACCGAAACAATGAGCAGTTCTTC
>TRBV30|-|-|TRBJ1-2
CAWSELYGYTF
TGTGCCTGGAGTGAACTCTATGGCTACACCTTC
>TRBV7-2|-|TRBD1|TRBJ2-1
CASSRDRGRGEQFF
TGTGCCAGCAGCCGGGACAGGGGGCGGGGTGAGCAGTTCTTC
>TRBV15|-|-|TRBJ2-5
CATSRDSTETQYF
TGTGCCACCAGCAGAGATAGTACGGAGACCCAGTACTTC
>TRBV7-8|-|-|TRBJ1-2
CASSLEAGPYGYTF
TGTGCCAGCAGCTTAGAAGCAGGGCCCTATGGCTACACCTTC
>TRBV2|few|-|TRBJ1-2
CASRDRDIGYTF
TGTGCCAGCAGGGACCGGGACATTGGCTACACCTTC